This T cell receptor beta chain emerged from a study of T-cell memory formation after mild COVID-19 (dated by TCRdb to the early 2020s). Notes on the research overall: TCR sequence clusters from the two donors were largely donor specific. The cohort comprised two young, previously healthy adult volunteers, one female and one male. Longitudinal TCRalpha and TCRbeta repertoire sequencing tracked T-cell clones expanding and contracting after mild COVID-19 in two donors. Summary of the overall study and its limitations: Clones contracting from day 15 to 85 had balanced CD4/CD8 phenotypes, while a second wave expanding from day 15 to 37 was biased towards CD4+. Only a couple of mild cases were covered by the study, and larger cohorts that include severe cases with pre-infection samples were considered necessary. Contracting CD4+ clones appeared mostly in the CM and EM memory subsets, whereas CD8+ clones were enriched in EMRA. The second-wave clones that peaked on day 37 were not confirmed to be SARS-CoV-2 specific. Some responding clones were detected in pre-infection memory, which suggested that pre-existing cross-reactive memory T cells had joined the SARS-CoV-2 response.

A remark on this clonotype: Its specific antigen is unknown. Nothing much larger sits one base from this clone, and base qualities are not available.

This sample was sequenced with an Illumina NovaSeq 6000. TCRalpha and TCRbeta cDNA libraries were constructed by 5'RACE with constant-segment primers, with sample barcodes and unique molecular identifiers being introduced. Trizol reagent was used to extract RNA from every sample. The libraries were amplified in two PCR steps, and the second step added a second sample barcode and Illumina TruSeq adapters. Libraries were sequenced on an Illumina NovaSeq with 2 x 150 bp paired-end reads. The authors' pipeline ran thus. With migec v1.2.7, reads were demultiplexed and then collapsed into UMI-guided consensus sequences. Using mixcr v2.1.11, UMI consensuses were aligned to TRA and TRB V and J templates and then assembled into clonotypes. A clonotype was counted as expanded or contracted only if both edgeR and NoisET called the change significant, with noise models trained on biological replicates. For edgeR calls, the thresholds were a false discovery rate-adjusted p below 0.01 and a log2 fold-change of 1. PCA with hierarchical clustering of max-normalized trajectories of the 1000 most abundant clonotypes was used as exploratory dynamics analysis. The CD4 or CD8 phenotype of responding clones was assigned using the separately sequenced CD4+ and CD8+ repertoires. In-frame beta chains were kept once TCRdb had trimmed the public reads at Q25 with fastp and called clones with MiXCR. Each record represents a unique CDR3 protein, reported with the most common genes and DNA among its rows. These V and J calls derive from TCRdb rather than the authors' analysis. Counted in this sample were approximately 430,000 distinct CDR3 sequences; 20% to 30% of them appeared once. Approximately 14% of the sample is in the top ten clones.

The CDR3 runs 17 residues from the cysteine to the phenylalanine. Just the 51-base CDR3 DNA is kept, in frame starting at base 1. Sequences LNHNV (CDR1) and YYDKDF (CDR2) are obtained from the germline V gene (reference sequence). Germline trimming: 4 bases from V, 4 bases from J; junction bases outside gene matches: 8. PBMCs were isolated by Ficoll-Paque density gradient centrifugation. The sequencing sample was made of PBMCs or a T cell subset sorted from them (not recorded which). The TCR was taken from an adult woman who had mild COVID-19 (a few samples of this study predate the infection). The sample titles of this study are shuffled in the database, so cell type and time point are left out; the donor was told from shared clones. The V gene is TRBV15 and the J gene is TRBJ2-2; 11 bases in between match TRBD1. The sequenced DNA is TGTGCCACCAGCAAGACCCCGGGGACAGGGGGCACCGGGGAGCTGTTTTTT. Translated, this is CATSKTPGTGGTGELFF.